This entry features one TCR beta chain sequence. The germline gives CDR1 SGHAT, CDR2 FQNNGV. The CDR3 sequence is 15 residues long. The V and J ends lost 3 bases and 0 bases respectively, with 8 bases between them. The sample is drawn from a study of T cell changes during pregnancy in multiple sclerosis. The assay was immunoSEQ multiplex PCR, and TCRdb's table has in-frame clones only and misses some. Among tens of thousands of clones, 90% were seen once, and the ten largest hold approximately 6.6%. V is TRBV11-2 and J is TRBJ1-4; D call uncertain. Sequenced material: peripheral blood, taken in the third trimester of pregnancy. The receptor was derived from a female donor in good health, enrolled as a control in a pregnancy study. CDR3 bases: TGTGCCAGCAGCTTCGGGGAATCAACTAATGAAAAACTGTTTTTT. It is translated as CASSFGESTNEKLFF.